This TCR beta chain was profiled in a study of blood T cell repertoires in COVID-19. Looking at the study overall: Samples representing acute and convalescent COVID-19 were sourced from the United States, Italy and Spain. From T cells, B-cell-depleted T cells, or PBMCs came the material, which was cDNA or gDNA.

In the original analysis: For nucleated cells, counts were estimated from reference gene primer amplification. Assay used: immunoSEQ multiplex PCR; TCRdb lists only in-frame clones, some missing. The DNA gave D and trimming, while V, J and clone size come from that table. The sample includes about 110,000 clones, over 60% of them seen just once. Germline CDR1 is SNHLY and CDR2 is FYNNEI. V gave up 5 bases and J gave up 2 bases, with 10 bases separating them. This CDR3 has 14 amino acids. Sequenced: peripheral blood. This receptor was obtained from an elderly woman with acute or convalescent COVID-19. The gene calls are TRBV2 and TRBJ1-3; D might be TRBD1 (6 bases). The CDR3 DNA follows: TGTGCCAGCAGTAGACAGGATGCTGGAAACACCATATATTTT. Its translation: CASSRQDAGNTIYF. The full variable domain, rest sourced from reference TRBV2 and TRBJ1-3, is EPEVTQTPSHQVTQMGQEVILRCVPISNHLYFYWYRQILGQKVEFLVSFYNNEISEKSEIFDDQFSVERPDGSNFTLKIRSTKLEDSAMYFCASSRQDAGNTIYFGEGSWLTVV.